A single sample is the source of the 8 T cell receptor beta chains below, sequenced in a study of identical twins. A single record per CDR3 protein comes from TCRdb applying MiXCR to the 5' RACE reads. Found here are 450,000 or so distinct CDR3 sequences, 12% to 15% of them singletons; the top ten hold about 0.53%. These data are also associated with another study on yellow fever vaccine responses in identical twins.

Specimen: CD4+ T cells sorted from blood. The receptors shown here come from a woman between 18 and 30 years old in good health.

This clonotype has only a few counts. This chain connects TRBV20-1 to TRBJ2-7, with D uncertain. V gave up 2 bases and J gave up 2 bases, with 13 bases separating them. This CDR3 is built from 14 residues. CDR1 is DFQATT and CDR2 is SNEGSKA in the germline V gene (reference sequence). The chain's CDR3 is CSARTPPNTYEQYF. The CDR3 nucleotides are TGCAGTGCTAGAACCCCCCCGAACACCTACGAGCAGTACTTC.

V usage is TRBV29-1 and J usage is TRBJ2-5; the match to TRBD2 covers 10 bases. Germline values: CDR1 SQVTM, CDR2 ANQGSEA. V dropped 2 bases and J dropped 4; count of bases not matched to a gene: 4. The CDR3 runs 14 residues. The CDR3 DNA reads TGCAGCGTTGAAAGCGGGGGGGCCGGAGAGACCCAGTACTTC. This translates into CSVESGGAGETQYF.

V and J are TRBV3-1 and TRBJ2-5, with 9 bases fitting TRBD2. V dropped 6 bases and J dropped 2; count of bases not matched to a gene: 16. The CDR3 consists of 18 residues. Per the germline V gene, CDR1 is LGHDT and CDR2 is YNNKEL (reference sequence). CDR3 DNA sequence: TGTGCCAGCAGTGATAGGACTAGCGCCTCGCCCCGGCAAGAGACCCAGTACTTC. This sequence encodes CASSDRTSASPRQETQYF.

This clonotype came up a few times. This chain uses TRBV2 with TRBJ1-4, with 7 bases lining up with TRBD1. J gave up 3 bases and V 8 bases, and 6 bases lay outside the gene matches. Germline V gene sequence: CDR1 SNHLY, CDR2 FYNNEI. This CDR3 has 14 residues. This chain's CDR3 is CASGTTGSNEKLFF. CDR3 nucleotides: TGTGCCAGCGGGACGACAGGGTCTAATGAAAAACTGTTTTTT.

Written as DNA, the CDR3 is TGTGCCACCTCGACAGGGAGATCGGATACGCAGTATTTT. Translated, it gives CATSTGRSDTQYF. The chain carries TRBV19 and TRBJ2-3; 7 bases agree with TRBD1. CDR1 and CDR2 from the germline V gene are LNHDA and SQIVND (reference sequence). CDR3 length: 13 amino acids. J gave up 6 bases and V 10 bases, and 10 bases lay outside the gene matches.

The table lists this clonotype with many counts. V usage is TRBV5-1 and J usage is TRBJ2-1, with TRBD2 as a possible D gene (7 bases). Germline-derived CDR1 and CDR2 are SGHRS and YFSETQ. V was trimmed by 0 bases and J by 4 bases, leaving 17 bases between them. The CDR3 consists of 17 residues. The CDR3 spells CASSLEAGALWYNEQFF. The CDR3 region has the DNA TGCGCCAGCAGCTTGGAGGCGGGGGCCTTGTGGTACAATGAGCAGTTCTTC.

This clonotype came up a few times. The chain joins TRBV3-1 to TRBJ2-5; TRBD2 agrees at 9 bases. With 4 bases clipped from V and 3 bases from J, the junction kept 9 bases outside the gene matches. Germline V gives CDR1 LGHDT, CDR2 YNNKEL (reference sequence). The CDR3 extends over 16 amino acids. The CDR3, as DNA: TGTGCCAGCAGCCTAGGAAGGGTAGCGGGAGAAGAGACCCAGTACTTC. Amino acid sequence: CASSLGRVAGEETQYF.

This clonotype was seen a few times. The gene calls are TRBV20-1 and TRBJ2-3, with TRBD2 as a possible D gene (5 bases). The length of the CDR3 is 13 residues. Germline V CDR1 and CDR2: DFQATT, SNEGSKA (reference sequence). This CDR3 is CKAEEGSTDTQYF. The CDR3 region has the DNA TGCAAGGCGGAGGAAGGGAGTACAGATACGCAGTATTTT.